This TCR beta chain is from a study of shared clonotypes between healthy human individuals. Study results and caveats: Clonotype sharing across donors was expected to vary with sequencing depth.

Positive CCR7 selection of CD45RO-negative cells yielded the naive CD8 cells, and terminally differentiated effector memory CD45RA+ cells were excluded. There were only Caucasian adults among the donors, and all lived in Nashville, Tennessee. The V and J ends lost 2 bases and 5 bases respectively, with 12 bases between them. The CDR3 runs to 14 residues. Looked up from germline, CDR1 is MDHEN and CDR2 is SYDVKM. On this clone itself: Its antigen remains unidentified.

Authors' methods: Quality scores were absent from the junction-only immunoSEQ sequences, so filtering differed. Method: immunoSEQ multiplex PCR; TCRdb's copy keeps in-frame clones and lacks some. V and J calls and clone size come straight from that table; D and trimming were deduced from the DNA. The sample carries hundreds of thousands of clones, approximately 96% recorded once. This clonotype originated in a woman aged 25 to 39 in good health. The chain links TRBV28 to TRBJ1-1; D possibly corresponds to TRBD1 (6 bases). The sequenced sample was naive CD8+ T cells sorted from blood. Written as DNA, the CDR3 is TGTGCCAGCAGTTTACCTACAGGGTCTACTGAAGCTTTCTTT. It is translated as CASSLPTGSTEAFF.